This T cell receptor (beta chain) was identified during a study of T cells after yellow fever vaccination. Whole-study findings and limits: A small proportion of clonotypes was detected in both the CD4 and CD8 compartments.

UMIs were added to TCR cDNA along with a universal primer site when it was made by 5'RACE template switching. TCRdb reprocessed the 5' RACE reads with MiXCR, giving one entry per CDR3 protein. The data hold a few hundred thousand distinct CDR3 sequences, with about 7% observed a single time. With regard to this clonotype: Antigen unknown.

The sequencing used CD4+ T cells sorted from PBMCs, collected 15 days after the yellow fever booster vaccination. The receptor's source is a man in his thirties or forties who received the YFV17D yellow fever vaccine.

For the CDR3, the DNA is TGTGCCAGCAGTCCTCTAGGCAGGGGGATGTCTAACGAGCAGTACTTC. This encodes CASSPLGRGMSNEQYF. The chain employs TRBV5-6 and TRBJ2-7, with 7 bases identical to TRBD1. The V and J ends lost 5 bases and 5 bases, in that order; junction bases with no gene match: 16. CDR1 is SGHDT, CDR2 YYEEEE, per germline. The CDR3 runs 16 residues.